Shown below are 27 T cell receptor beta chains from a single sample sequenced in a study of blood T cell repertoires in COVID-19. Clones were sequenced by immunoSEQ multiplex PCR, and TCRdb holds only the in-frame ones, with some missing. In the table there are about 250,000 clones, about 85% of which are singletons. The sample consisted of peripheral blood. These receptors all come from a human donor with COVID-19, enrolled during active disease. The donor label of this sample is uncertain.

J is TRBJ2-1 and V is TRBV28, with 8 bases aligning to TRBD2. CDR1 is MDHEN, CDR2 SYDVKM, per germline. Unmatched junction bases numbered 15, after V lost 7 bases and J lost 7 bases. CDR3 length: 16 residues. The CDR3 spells CASTSTLGGAWNEQFF. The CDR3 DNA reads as TGTGCCAGCACTTCCACCCTCGGGGGGGCGTGGAATGAGCAGTTCTTC.

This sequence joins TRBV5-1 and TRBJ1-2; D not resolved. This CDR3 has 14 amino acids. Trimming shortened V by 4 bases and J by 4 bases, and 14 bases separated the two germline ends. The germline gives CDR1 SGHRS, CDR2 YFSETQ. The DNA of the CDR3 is TGCGCCAGCAGCCCGGAGCTCGGATCCTATGGCTACACCTTC. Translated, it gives CASSPELGSYGYTF.

The CDR3 DNA sequence: TGTGCCAGCAGTTTAGTACAGAATAATTCACCCCTCCACTTT. Encoded protein: CASSLVQNNSPLHF. The rearrangement uses TRBV28 and TRBJ1-6; D not certain. Trimming removed 2 bases from V and 5 bases from J, with 7 bases in between. The CDR3 has 14 residues. Germline V gene lookup returns CDR1 MDHEN and CDR2 SYDVKM.

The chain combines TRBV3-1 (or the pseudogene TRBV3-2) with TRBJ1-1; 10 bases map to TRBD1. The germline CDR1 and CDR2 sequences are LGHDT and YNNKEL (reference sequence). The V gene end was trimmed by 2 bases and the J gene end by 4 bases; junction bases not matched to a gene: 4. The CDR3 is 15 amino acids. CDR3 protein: CASSQWTGGSTEAFF. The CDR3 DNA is TGTGCCAGCAGCCAATGGACAGGGGGTAGCACTGAAGCTTTCTTT.

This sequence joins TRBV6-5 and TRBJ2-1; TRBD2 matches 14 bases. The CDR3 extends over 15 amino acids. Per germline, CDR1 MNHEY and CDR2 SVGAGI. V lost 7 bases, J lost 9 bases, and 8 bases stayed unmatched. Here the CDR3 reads CASTGTSGSYSEQFF. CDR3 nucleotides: TGTGCCAGCACCGGGACTAGCGGGAGTTATAGTGAGCAGTTCTTC.

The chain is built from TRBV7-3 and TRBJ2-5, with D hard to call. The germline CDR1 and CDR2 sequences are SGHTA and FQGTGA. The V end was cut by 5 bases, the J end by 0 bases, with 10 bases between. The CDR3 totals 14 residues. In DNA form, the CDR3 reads TGTGCCAGCAGCCCCCGCGGAGACCAAGAGACCCAGTACTTC. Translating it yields CASSPRGDQETQYF.

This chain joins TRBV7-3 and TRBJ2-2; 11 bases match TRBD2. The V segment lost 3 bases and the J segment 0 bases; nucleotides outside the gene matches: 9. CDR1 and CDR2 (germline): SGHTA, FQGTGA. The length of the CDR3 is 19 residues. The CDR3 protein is CASSLRPTSGATNTGELFF. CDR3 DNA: TGTGCCAGCAGCTTGCGACCGACTAGCGGGGCGACGAACACCGGGGAGCTGTTTTTT.

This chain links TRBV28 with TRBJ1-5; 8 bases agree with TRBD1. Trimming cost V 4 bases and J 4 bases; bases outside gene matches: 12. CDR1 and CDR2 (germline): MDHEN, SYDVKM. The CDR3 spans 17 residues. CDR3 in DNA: TGTGCCAGCAGTTGGACAGGGATAGGGAGGGATAATCAGCCCCAGCATTTT. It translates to CASSWTGIGRDNQPQHF.

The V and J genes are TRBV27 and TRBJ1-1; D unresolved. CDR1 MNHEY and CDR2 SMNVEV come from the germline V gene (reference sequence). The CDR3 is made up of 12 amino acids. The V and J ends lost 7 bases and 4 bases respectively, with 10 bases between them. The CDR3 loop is CASNGVGTEAFF. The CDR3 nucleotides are TGTGCCAGCAACGGGGTGGGCACTGAAGCTTTCTTT.

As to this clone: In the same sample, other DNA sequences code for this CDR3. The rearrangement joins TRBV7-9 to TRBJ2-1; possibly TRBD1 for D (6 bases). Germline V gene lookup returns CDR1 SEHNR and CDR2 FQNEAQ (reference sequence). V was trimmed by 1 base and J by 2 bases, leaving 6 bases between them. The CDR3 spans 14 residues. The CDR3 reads CASSLGTAYNEQFF. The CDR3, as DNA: TGTGCCAGCAGCTTAGGGACAGCCTACAATGAGCAGTTCTTC.

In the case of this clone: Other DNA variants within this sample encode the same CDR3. Here the CDR3 reads CASSSGLAGTGELFF. CDR3 nucleotides: TGTGCCAGCAGCTCGGGACTAGCGGGGACCGGGGAGCTGTTTTTT. This chain uses TRBV11-3 with TRBJ2-2; 13 nucleotides line up with TRBD2. Germline V gene lookup returns CDR1 SGHNT and CDR2 YENEEA. The length of the CDR3 is 15 residues. V shed 4 bases and J 5 bases; nucleotides not matched to a gene: 1.

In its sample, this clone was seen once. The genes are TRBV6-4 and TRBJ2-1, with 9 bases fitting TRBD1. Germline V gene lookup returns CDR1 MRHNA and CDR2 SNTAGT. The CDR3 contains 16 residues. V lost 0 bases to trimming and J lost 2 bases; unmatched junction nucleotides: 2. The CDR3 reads CASSDSWTGAYNEQFF. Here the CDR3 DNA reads TGTGCCAGCAGTGACTCGTGGACAGGGGCCTACAATGAGCAGTTCTTC.

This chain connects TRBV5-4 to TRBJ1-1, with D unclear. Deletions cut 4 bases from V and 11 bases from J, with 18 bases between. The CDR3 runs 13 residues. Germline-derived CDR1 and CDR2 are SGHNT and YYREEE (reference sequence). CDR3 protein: CASSLDLLGAAFF. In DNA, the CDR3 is TGTGCCAGCAGCCTAGACCTTTTGGGTGCGGCTTTCTTT. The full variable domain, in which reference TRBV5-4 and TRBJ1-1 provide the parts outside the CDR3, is ETGVTQSPTHLIKTRGQQVTLRCSSQSGHNTVSWYQQALGQGPQFIFQYYREEENGRGNFPPRFSGLQFPNYSSELNVNALELDDSALYLCASSLDLLGAAFFGQGTRLTVV.

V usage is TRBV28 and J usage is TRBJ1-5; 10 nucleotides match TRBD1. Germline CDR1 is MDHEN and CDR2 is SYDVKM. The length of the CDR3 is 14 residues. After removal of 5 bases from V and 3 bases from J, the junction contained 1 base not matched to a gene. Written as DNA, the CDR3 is TGTGCCAGCAGTGACAGGGGGCCCAATCAGCCCCAGCATTTT. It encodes CASSDRGPNQPQHF.

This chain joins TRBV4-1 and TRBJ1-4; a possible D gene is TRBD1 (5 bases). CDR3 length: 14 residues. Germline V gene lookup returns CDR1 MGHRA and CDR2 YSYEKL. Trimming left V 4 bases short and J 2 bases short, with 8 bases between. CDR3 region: CASSLTATNEKLFF. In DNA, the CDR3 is TGCGCCAGCAGCCTGACAGCTACTAATGAAAAACTGTTTTTT.

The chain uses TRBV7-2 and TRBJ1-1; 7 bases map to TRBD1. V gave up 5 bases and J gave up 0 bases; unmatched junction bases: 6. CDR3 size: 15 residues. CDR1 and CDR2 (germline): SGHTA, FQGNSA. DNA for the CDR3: TGTGCCAGCAGCAAACGGACAGGCCTGAACACTGAAGCTTTCTTT. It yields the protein CASSKRTGLNTEAFF.

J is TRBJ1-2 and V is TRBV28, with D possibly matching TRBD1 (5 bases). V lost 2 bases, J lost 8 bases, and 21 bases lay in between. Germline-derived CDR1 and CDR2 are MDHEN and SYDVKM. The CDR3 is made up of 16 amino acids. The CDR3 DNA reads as TGTGCCAGCAGTTTAAGAGGGCTATCGGGGGTTGAGGGCTACACCTTC. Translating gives CASSLRGLSGVEGYTF.

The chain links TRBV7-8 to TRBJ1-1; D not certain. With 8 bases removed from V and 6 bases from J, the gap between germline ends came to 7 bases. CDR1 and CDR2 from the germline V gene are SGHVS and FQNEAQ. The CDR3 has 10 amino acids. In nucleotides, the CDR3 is TGTGCCAGCCGGGTTGCTGAAGCTTTCTTT. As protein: CASRVAEAFF.

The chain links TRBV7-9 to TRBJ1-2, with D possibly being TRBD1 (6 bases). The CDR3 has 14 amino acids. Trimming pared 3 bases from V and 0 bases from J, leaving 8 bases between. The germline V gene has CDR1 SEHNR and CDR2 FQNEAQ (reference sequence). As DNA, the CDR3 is TGTGCCAGCAGCTTCCGGACAGCTAACTATGGCTACACCTTC. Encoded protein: CASSFRTANYGYTF.

The CDR3 region has the DNA TGTGCCAGCAGTGAGCGGGAGGGCCCCAATGAGCAGTTCTTC. This sequence encodes CASSEREGPNEQFF. The chain joins TRBV11-3 to TRBJ2-1; 10 bases are shared with TRBD2. The germline CDR1 and CDR2 sequences are SGHNT and YENEEA. The CDR3 sequence is 14 residues long. After removal of 6 bases from V and 6 bases from J, the junction contained 5 bases not matched to a gene.

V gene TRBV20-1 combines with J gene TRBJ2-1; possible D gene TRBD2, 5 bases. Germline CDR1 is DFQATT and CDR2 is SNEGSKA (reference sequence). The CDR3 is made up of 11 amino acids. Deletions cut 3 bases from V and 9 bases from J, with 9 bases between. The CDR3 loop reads CSASRGSEQFF. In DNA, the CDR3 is TGCAGTGCTAGTAGAGGGAGTGAGCAGTTCTTC.

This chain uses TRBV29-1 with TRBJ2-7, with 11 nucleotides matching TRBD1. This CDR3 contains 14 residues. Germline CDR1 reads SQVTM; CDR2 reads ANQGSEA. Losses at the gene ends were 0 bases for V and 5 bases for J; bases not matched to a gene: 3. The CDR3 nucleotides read TGCAGCGTTGAAGACCGGACAGGGGGCGACGAGCAGTACTTC. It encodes CSVEDRTGGDEQYF.

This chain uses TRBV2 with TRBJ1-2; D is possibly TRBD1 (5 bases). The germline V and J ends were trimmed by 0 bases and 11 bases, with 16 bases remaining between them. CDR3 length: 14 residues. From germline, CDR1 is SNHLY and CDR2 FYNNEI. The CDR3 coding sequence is TGTGCCAGCAGTGAAGCGCTTGGGCGACAGAAGTACACCTTC. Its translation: CASSEALGRQKYTF.

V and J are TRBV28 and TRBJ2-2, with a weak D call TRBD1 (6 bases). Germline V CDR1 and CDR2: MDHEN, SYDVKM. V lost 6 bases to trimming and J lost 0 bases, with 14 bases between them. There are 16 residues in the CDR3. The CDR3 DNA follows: TGTGCCAGCAGGACGGCAGGGACAACGAACACCGGGGAGCTGTTTTTT. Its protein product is CASRTAGTTNTGELFF.

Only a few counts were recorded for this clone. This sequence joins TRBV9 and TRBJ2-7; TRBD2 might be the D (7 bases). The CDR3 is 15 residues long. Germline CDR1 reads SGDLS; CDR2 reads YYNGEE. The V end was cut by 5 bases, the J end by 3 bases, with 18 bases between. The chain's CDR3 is CASSAGMGGGYEQYF. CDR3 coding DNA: TGTGCCAGCAGTGCCGGGATGGGAGGGGGCTACGAGCAGTACTTC.

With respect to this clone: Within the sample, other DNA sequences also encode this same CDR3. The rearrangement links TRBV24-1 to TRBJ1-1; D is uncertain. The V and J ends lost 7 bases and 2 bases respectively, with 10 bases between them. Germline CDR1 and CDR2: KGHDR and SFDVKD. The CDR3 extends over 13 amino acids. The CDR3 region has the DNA TGTGCCACCAGGGCCCCGACAAACACTGAAGCTTTCTTT. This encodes CATRAPTNTEAFF.

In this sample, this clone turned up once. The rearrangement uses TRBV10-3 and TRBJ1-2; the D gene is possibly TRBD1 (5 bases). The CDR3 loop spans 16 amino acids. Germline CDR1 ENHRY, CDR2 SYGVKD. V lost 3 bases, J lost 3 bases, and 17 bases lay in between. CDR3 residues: CAISDGPRVADYGYTF. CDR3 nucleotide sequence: TGTGCCATCAGTGACGGTCCCAGGGTCGCGGACTATGGCTACACCTTC.